This TCR beta chain was sequenced in a study of T-cell reconstitution after alpha-beta-depleted transplantation in children. J gave up 0 bases and V 6 bases, and 6 bases lay outside the gene matches. The CDR3 spans 16 residues. Preparation of the TCRbeta library used unique molecular identifiers. TCRdb redid the calling of the PCR reads with MiXCR, one entry per CDR3 protein. This table holds around 500,000 distinct CDR3 sequences, under 30% found once. This clonotype has only a few counts. Its antigen is unknown. Study-level findings and limits: Expanded clones from the graft, numbering several hundred, reportedly supplied alpha-beta T cells about two months after transplant.

This sequence was found in a boy under two years old who had a stem cell transplant for acute myeloid leukemia, so the T cells may come from the graft donor. The chain is built from TRBV23-1 and TRBJ1-1; 11 bases map to TRBD1. TRBV23-1 is an ORF, and what it does is uncertain. The material sequenced was PBMCs, mostly from graft donor cells, taken 360 days after TCRalphabeta/CD19-depleted stem cell transplant. In DNA, the CDR3 is TGCGCCAGCAGCCATGGACAGGGGGCCCTGAACACTGAAGCTTTCTTT. It codes for CASSHGQGALNTEAFF.